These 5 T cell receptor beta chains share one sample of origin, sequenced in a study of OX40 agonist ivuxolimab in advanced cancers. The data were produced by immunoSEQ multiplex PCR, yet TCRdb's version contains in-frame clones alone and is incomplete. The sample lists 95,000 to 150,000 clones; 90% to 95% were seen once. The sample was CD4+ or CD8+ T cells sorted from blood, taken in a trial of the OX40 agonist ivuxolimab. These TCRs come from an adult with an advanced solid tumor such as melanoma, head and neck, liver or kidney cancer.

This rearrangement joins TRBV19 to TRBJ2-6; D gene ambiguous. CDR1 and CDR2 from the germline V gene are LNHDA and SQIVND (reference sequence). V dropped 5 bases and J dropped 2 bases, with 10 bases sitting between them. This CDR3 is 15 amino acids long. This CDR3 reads CASSQLTPGANVLTF. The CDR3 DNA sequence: TGTGCCAGTAGTCAATTAACCCCTGGGGCCAACGTCCTGACTTTC.

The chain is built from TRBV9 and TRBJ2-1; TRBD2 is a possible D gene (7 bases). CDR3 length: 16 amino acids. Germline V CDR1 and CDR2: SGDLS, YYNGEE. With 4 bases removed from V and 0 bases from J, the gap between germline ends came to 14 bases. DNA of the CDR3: TGTGCCAGCAGCCCCGGGGGCGGGAGCTCCTACAATGAGCAGTTCTTC. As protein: CASSPGGGSSYNEQFF.

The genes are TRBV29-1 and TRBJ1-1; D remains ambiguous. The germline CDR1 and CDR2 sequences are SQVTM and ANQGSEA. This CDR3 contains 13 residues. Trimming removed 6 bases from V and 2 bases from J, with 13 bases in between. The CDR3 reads CSVSQLVNTEAFF. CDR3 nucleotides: TGCAGCGTAAGTCAACTGGTTAACACTGAAGCTTTCTTT.

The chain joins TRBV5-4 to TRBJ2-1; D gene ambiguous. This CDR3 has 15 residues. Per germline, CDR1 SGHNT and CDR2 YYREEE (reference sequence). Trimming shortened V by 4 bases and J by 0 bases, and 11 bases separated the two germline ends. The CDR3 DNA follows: TGTGCCAGCAGCCGCGACCTGAGCTCCTACAATGAGCAGTTCTTC. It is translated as CASSRDLSSYNEQFF.

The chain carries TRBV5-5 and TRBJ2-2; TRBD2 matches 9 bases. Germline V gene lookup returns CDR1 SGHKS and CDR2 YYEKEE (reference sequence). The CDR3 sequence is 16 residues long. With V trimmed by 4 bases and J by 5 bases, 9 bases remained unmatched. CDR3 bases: TGTGCCAGCAGCCCGGCGGGGGGGCGGGGAACCGGGGAGCTGTTTTTT. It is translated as CASSPAGGRGTGELFF.